This is a list of T cell receptor beta chains from one sample in a study of blood T cell repertoires in COVID-19. TCRdb's table, derived via immunoSEQ multiplex PCR, lists solely in-frame clones and lacks some. This table holds about 120,000 clones, about four fifths found once. Sequenced sample: peripheral blood. The receptor set was obtained from a human donor in a cohort sampled during active COVID-19. Each CDR3 is given with its conserved first and last residue. The D gene is left open where the match is weak. Size values are once, few and many counts, or a class for expanded clones, and some rows have none.

TRBJ2-3,NA,TRBD2,TRBV3-1/TRBV3-2,CASSQARGGYTDTQYF,TGTGCCAGCAGCCAAGCGCGGGGGGGGTACACAGATACGCAGTATTTT
TRBJ2-5,NA,TRBD1,TRBV12-3/TRBV12-4,CASGTVGETQYF,TGTGCCAGTGGGACAGTTGGAGAGACCCAGTACTTC
TRBJ2-7,NA,NA,TRBV3-1/TRBV3-2,CASSPTWRGSSYEQYF,TGTGCCAGCAGCCCAACTTGGCGGGGAAGCTCCTACGAGCAGTACTTC
TRBJ2-1,NA,NA,TRBV7-2,CASSLLGAGNEQFF,TGTGCCAGCAGCCTGCTTGGGGCGGGGAATGAGCAGTTCTTC
TRBJ2-3,NA,NA,TRBV15,CATSSGSPGRNTQYF,TGTGCCACCAGCAGCGGGAGCCCGGGAAGAAATACGCAGTATTTT
TRBJ2-2,NA,TRBD2,TRBV5-1,CASSGSGTRLSGELFF,TGCGCCAGCAGCGGTTCCGGGACTAGACTGTCCGGGGAGCTGTTTTTT
TRBJ2-5,NA,TRBD1,TRBV10-2,CASRDDRALLKETQYF,TGCGCCAGCAGGGATGACAGGGCTCTACTTAAAGAGACCCAGTACTTC
TRBJ2-5,NA,TRBD2,TRBV6-5,CASSFQRGRQETQYF,TGTGCCAGCAGTTTCCAGCGGGGGCGCCAAGAGACCCAGTACTTC
TRBJ2-1,once,TRBD2,TRBV7-2,CASRRGLAGGNEQFF,TGTGCCAGCAGACGAGGACTAGCGGGGGGTAATGAGCAGTTCTTC
TRBJ2-4,NA,TRBD2,TRBV7-8,CASSPGTSGGNIQYF,TGTGCCAGCAGCCCTGGGACTAGCGGGGGGAACATTCAGTACTTC
TRBJ1-5,NA,TRBD1,TRBV6-2/TRBV6-3,CASSYSPDRRWGNQPQHF,TGTGCCAGCAGTTACTCGCCGGACAGGAGATGGGGCAATCAGCCCCAGCATTTT
TRBJ2-7,NA,NA,TRBV9,CASSVAGGFSYEQYF,TGTGCCAGCAGCGTAGCGGGTGGGTTTAGCTACGAGCAGTACTTC
TRBJ2-7,once,NA,TRBV4-3,CASSQVWSPGYEQYF,TGCGCCAGCAGCCAAGTTTGGAGTCCGGGATACGAGCAGTACTTC
TRBJ2-5,NA,TRBD1,TRBV5-1,CASRGDSAETQYF,TGCGCCAGCAGGGGGGACAGTGCGGAGACCCAGTACTTC
TRBJ2-7,NA,TRBD2,TRBV5-1,CASTRSSGGPYEQYF,TGCGCCAGCACCCGATCCAGCGGGGGCCCCTACGAGCAGTACTTC
TRBJ1-6,NA,TRBD1,TRBV6-6,CATGQGAISPLHF,TGTGCCACCGGACAGGGGGCCATTTCACCCCTCCACTTT
TRBJ1-2,few,TRBD1,TRBV19,CASTPGQGDYGYTF,TGTGCCAGTACCCCGGGACAGGGGGACTATGGCTACACCTTC
TRBJ2-3,NA,TRBD1,TRBV3-1/TRBV3-2,CASSAGTGTSDTQYF,TGTGCCAGCAGCGCCGGGACAGGGACCTCCGATACGCAGTATTTT
TRBJ2-5,NA,TRBD2,TRBV7-9,CASSLGSGGNQETQYF,TGTGCCAGCAGCTTAGGTAGCGGGGGGAACCAAGAGACCCAGTACTTC
TRBJ1-2,NA,TRBD1,TRBV29-1,CSVDTGGGYTF,TGCAGCGTTGATACAGGGGGGGGCTACACCTTC
TRBJ2-5,NA,NA,TRBV2,CASISGETQYF,TGTGCCAGCATTAGTGGTGAGACCCAGTACTTC
TRBJ1-2,NA,NA,TRBV10-3,CAIRINRDGYTF,TGTGCCATCAGGATTAACAGGGATGGCTACACCTTC
TRBJ2-3,few,TRBD2,TRBV7-2,CASSSKRGGASDTQYF,TGTGCCAGCAGTTCGAAGCGGGGGGGGGCGTCGGATACGCAGTATTTT